The 16 T cell receptor beta chains below all came from one sample that was sequenced in a study of T-cell reconstitution after alpha-beta-depleted transplantation in children. Molecular barcoding with unique molecular identifiers was used for the TCRbeta library. TCRdb re-called the PCR reads through MiXCR, storing one row per CDR3 protein. The sample has approximately 390,000 distinct CDR3 sequences, about a tenth seen once. This specimen consisted of PBMCs from the stem cell graft donor, obtained from the stem cell graft. The source of these receptors is a human donor who donated a stem cell graft to a child with acute myeloid leukemia.

This clonotype was found a few times. This chain joins TRBV20-1 and TRBJ2-5, with 9 bases aligning to TRBD2. The CDR3 contains 17 residues. The ends lost 0 bases at V and 6 bases at J; junction bases unmatched: 14. Germline CDR1 DFQATT, CDR2 SNEGSKA (reference sequence). The CDR3 is CSARELGASGVGKTQYF. In DNA form, the CDR3 reads TGCAGTGCTAGAGAATTAGGGGCTAGCGGGGTCGGGAAGACCCAGTACTTC.

This clonotype came up many times. V gene TRBV27 combines with J gene TRBJ2-5; 8 positions match TRBD1. This CDR3 region has 17 residues. Per germline, CDR1 MNHEY and CDR2 SMNVEV (reference sequence). V shed 3 bases and J 2 bases; nucleotides not matched to a gene: 11. Written as DNA, the CDR3 is TGTGCCAGCAGTTTTCTCGGACAGGGACGGGGGCAAGAGACCCAGTACTTC. This gives the protein CASSFLGQGRGQETQYF.

CDR3 region: CASSLGGQGDNEQFF. The CDR3 coding sequence is TGCGCCAGCAGCTTGGGGGGACAGGGAGACAATGAGCAGTTCTTC. The gene calls are TRBV5-1 and TRBJ2-1, with 9 bases identical to TRBD1. Germline CDR1 is SGHRS and CDR2 is YFSETQ. The junction had 3 bases not matched to a gene; V was cut back by 0 bases and J by 5 bases. The CDR3 totals 15 residues. Using reference TRBV5-1 and TRBJ2-1 for the parts outside the CDR3, the full variable domain is KAGVTQTPRYLIKTRGQQVTLSCSPISGHRSVSWYQQTPGQGLQFLFEYFSETQRNKGNFPGRFSGRQFSNSRSEMNVSTLELGDSALYLCASSLGGQGDNEQFFGPGTRLTVL.

J is TRBJ2-2 and V is TRBV5-6; D is uncertain. CDR1 and CDR2 from the germline V gene are SGHDT and YYEEEE. The CDR3 has 18 residues. Trimming took 2 bases from V and 3 from J, leaving 20 bases between them. This CDR3 is CASSFGGDPYRDTGELFF. As DNA, the CDR3 is TGTGCCAGCAGCTTTGGTGGAGACCCCTACCGGGACACCGGGGAGCTGTTTTTT. The variable domain in full, completed from reference TRBV5-6 and TRBJ2-2, reads DAGVTQSPTHLIKTRGQQVTLRCSPKSGHDTVSWYQQALGQGPQFIFQYYEEEERQRGNFPDRFSGHQFPNYSSELNVNALLLGDSALYLCASSFGGDPYRDTGELFFGEGSRLTVL.

This clonotype was found many times. CDR3 in amino acids: CSAGPSGRTYEQYF. CDR3 in DNA: TGCAGTGCTGGCCCTAGCGGGAGGACCTACGAGCAGTACTTC. V gene TRBV20-1 combines with J gene TRBJ2-7; TRBD2 agrees at 11 bases. The CDR3 covers 14 residues. Trimming cost V 5 bases and J 2 bases; bases outside gene matches: 5. Germline V CDR1 and CDR2: DFQATT, SNEGSKA (reference sequence).

In this sample, this clonotype turned up many times. The chain carries TRBV5-1 and TRBJ2-3; D ambiguous. The germline V and J ends were trimmed by 4 bases and 1 base, with 10 bases remaining between them. CDR1 is SGHRS, CDR2 YFSETQ, per germline. There are 14 residues in the CDR3. The CDR3 is CASSPGRGTDTQYF. The CDR3 bases are TGCGCCAGCAGCCCAGGACGCGGCACAGATACGCAGTATTTT.

This clonotype was counted a few times. The chain joins TRBV5-5 to TRBJ2-5; the match to TRBD1 covers 7 bases. The CDR3 is 14 amino acids. From germline, CDR1 is SGHKS and CDR2 YYEKEE (reference sequence). After removal of 3 bases from V and 5 bases from J, the junction contained 7 bases not matched to a gene. CDR3 protein: CASSYDREWETQYF. For the CDR3, the DNA is TGTGCCAGCAGCTACGACAGGGAATGGGAGACCCAGTACTTC.

This clonotype was counted a few times. This rearrangement joins TRBV3-1 to TRBJ1-5, with D uncertain. This CDR3 contains 16 residues. With 1 base removed from V and 3 bases from J, the gap between germline ends came to 13 bases. Germline V CDR1 and CDR2: LGHDT, YNNKEL (reference sequence). DNA for the CDR3: TGTGCCAGCAGCCAAGGGGTTCTACGGATCAATCAGCCCCAGCATTTT. This gives the protein CASSQGVLRINQPQHF. Full variable domain (rest looked up from reference TRBV3-1 and TRBJ1-5): DTAVSQTPKYLVTQMGNDKSIKCEQNLGHDTMYWYKQDSKKFLKIMFSYNNKELIINETVPNRFSPKSPDKAHLNLHINSLELGDSAVYFCASSQGVLRINQPQHFGDGTRLSIL.

This clonotype has more than one count but fewer than ten. Germline and junction disagree at one end, which may indicate a read error. V is TRBV7-6 and J is TRBJ1-4; 7 bases are shared with TRBD1. CDR3 length equals 16 residues. CDR1 and CDR2 from the germline V gene are SGHVS and FNYEAQ. CDR3 in DNA: TGTGCCAGCAGCCTAGCCGGATTGCAGGGGGGTGAAAAACTGTTTTTT. Residues: CASSLAGLQGGEKLFF.

This clonotype appeared a few times. This chain joins TRBV29-1 and TRBJ2-1; D uncertain. The V and J ends lost 6 bases and 8 bases respectively, with 8 bases between them. Looked up from germline, CDR1 is SQVTM and CDR2 is ANQGSEA. The CDR3 is 10 residues long. CDR3 DNA sequence: TGCAGCGTCATCGTCGATGAGCAGTTCTTC. Translated, it gives CSVIVDEQFF.

The chain has TRBV6-4 and TRBJ2-1; 9 nucleotides match TRBD2. CDR1 is MRHNA, CDR2 SNTAGT, per germline. V lost 3 bases and J lost 9; bases outside the gene matches: 6. There are 14 residues in the CDR3. The CDR3 reads CASSELAGATEQFF. For the CDR3, the DNA is TGTGCCAGCAGTGAATTAGCGGGAGCGACTGAGCAGTTCTTC.

Turning to this clonotype: The junction and the germline gene differ at one end; a read error may be behind it. CDR3 protein: CGSSPGGDTQYF. The CDR3 DNA reads TGTGGCAGCTCACCGGGAGGAGATACGCAGTATTTT. The chain is built from TRBV18 and TRBJ2-3, with 7 bases lining up with TRBD2. The germline CDR1 and CDR2 sequences are KGHSH and LQKENI. This CDR3 comprises 12 residues.

Of note for this clonotype: A much larger clone differs by one base, so this may be a read error. This chain joins TRBV5-1 and TRBJ2-1; tentative D call: TRBD2 (6 bases). The CDR3 is 16 amino acids. CDR1 and CDR2 (germline): SGHRS, YFSETQ. The CDR3 is CASSLTSSRVLNVQFF. The CDR3 DNA follows: TGCGCCAGCAGCTTGACTAGCAGCAGAGTTTTGAATGTGCAGTTCTTC.

The sample holds a few counts of this clonotype. The rearrangement joins TRBV20-1 to TRBJ2-7; 10 bases fit TRBD1. CDR3 length equals 14 residues. V was pared by 6 bases and J by 0 bases, with 5 bases of the junction left unmatched. The germline V gene has CDR1 DFQATT and CDR2 SNEGSKA (reference sequence). CDR3 DNA: TGCAGTGCAGCGGGACAGGGGAGCTCCTACGAGCAGTACTTC. Residues: CSAAGQGSSYEQYF.

This clonotype was observed many times. One end of the junction does not line up with germline, which may come from a read error. The rearrangement links TRBV7-9 to TRBJ2-1, with D perhaps being TRBD1 or TRBD2 (6 bases each). Per the germline V gene, CDR1 is SEHNR and CDR2 is FQNEAQ (reference sequence). The CDR3 is made up of 12 amino acids. CDR3 bases: TGCGCCAGCTCCCTTGGGGGGCATGAGCAGTTCTTC. As protein: CASSLGGHEQFF.

This clonotype was found a few times. The chain has TRBV20-1 and TRBJ1-4, with a tentative D call TRBD1 (5 bases). Trimming removed 0 bases at V and 8 bases at J, with 13 bases between. Germline V gene lookup returns CDR1 DFQATT and CDR2 SNEGSKA (reference sequence). This CDR3 has 14 residues. As DNA, the CDR3 is TGCAGTGCTAGAGATTTCCCGGGACGAGAAAAACTGTTTTTT. Protein product: CSARDFPGREKLFF.